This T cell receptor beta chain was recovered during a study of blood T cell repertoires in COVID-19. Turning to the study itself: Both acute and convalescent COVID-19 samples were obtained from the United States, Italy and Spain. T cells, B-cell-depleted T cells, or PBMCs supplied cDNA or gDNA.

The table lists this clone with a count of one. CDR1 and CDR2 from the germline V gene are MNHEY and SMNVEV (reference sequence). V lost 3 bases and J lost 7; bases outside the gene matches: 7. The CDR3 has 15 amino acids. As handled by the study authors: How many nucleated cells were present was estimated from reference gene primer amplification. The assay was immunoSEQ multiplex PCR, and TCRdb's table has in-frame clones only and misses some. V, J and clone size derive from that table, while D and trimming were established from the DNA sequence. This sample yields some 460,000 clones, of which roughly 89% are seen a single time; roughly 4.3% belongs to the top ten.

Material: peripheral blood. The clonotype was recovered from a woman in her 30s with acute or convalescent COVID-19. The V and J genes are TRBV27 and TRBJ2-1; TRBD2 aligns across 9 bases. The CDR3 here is CASSFSRGGGNEQFF. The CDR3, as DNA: TGTGCCAGCAGTTTCTCGCGGGGGGGCGGGAATGAGCAGTTCTTC.